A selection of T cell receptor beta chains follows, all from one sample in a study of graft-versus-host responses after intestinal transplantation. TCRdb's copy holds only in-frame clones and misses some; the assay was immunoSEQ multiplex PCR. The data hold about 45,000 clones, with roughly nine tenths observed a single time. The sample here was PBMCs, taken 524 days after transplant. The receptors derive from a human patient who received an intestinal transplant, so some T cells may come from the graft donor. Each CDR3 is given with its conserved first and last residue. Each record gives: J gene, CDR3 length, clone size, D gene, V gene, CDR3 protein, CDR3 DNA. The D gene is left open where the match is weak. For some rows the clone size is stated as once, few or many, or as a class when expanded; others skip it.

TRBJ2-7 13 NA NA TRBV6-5 CASSYSPSYEQYF TGTGCCAGCAGTTACTCGCCTTCCTACGAGCAGTACTTC
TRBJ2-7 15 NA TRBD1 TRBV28 CASSSPTGVSYEQYF TGTGCCAGCAGTTCGCCGACAGGGGTGTCCTACGAGCAGTACTTC
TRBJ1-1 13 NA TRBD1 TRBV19 CASSVQGDSEAFF TGTGCCAGTAGTGTACAGGGGGACTCTGAAGCTTTCTTT
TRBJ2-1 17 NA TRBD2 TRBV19 CASSDSLASGVYNEQFF TGTGCCAGTAGTGACTCTCTGGCTAGCGGAGTCTACAATGAGCAGTTCTTC
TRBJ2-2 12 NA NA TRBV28 CASRSSTGELFF TGTGCCAGCAGGTCCAGCACCGGGGAGCTGTTTTTT
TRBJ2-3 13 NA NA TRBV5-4 CASSFSSTDTQYF TGTGCCAGCAGCTTTTCTAGCACAGATACGCAGTATTTT
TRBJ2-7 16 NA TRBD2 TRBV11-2 CASSQELSLAGDEQYF TGTGCCAGCAGCCAAGAGCTGTCGCTAGCGGGAGACGAGCAGTACTTC
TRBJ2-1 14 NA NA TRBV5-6 CASSWGFGYNEQFF TGTGCCAGCAGCTGGGGTTTCGGGTACAATGAGCAGTTCTTC
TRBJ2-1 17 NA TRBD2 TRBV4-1 CATKPVTSGSKGNEQFF TGCGCCACCAAGCCGGTGACTAGCGGTTCCAAAGGGAATGAGCAGTTCTTC
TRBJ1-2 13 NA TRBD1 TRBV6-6 CASSRDRDGGYTF TGTGCCAGCAGCCGGGACAGGGATGGTGGCTACACCTTC
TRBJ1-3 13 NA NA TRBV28 CASSLWSGNTIYF TGTGCCAGCAGTTTATGGTCTGGAAACACCATATATTTT
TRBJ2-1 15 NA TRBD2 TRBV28 CASRQPGLAVNEQFF TGTGCCAGCAGACAGCCGGGACTAGCCGTCAATGAGCAGTTCTTC
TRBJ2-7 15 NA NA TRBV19 CASSIAGGQSYEQYF TGTGCCAGTAGTATAGCGGGGGGACAGTCCTACGAGCAGTACTTC
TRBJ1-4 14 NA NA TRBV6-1 CASSPLATNEKLFF TGTGCCAGCTCCCCTTTAGCAACTAATGAAAAACTGTTTTTT
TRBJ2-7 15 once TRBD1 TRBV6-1 CASSRLTGGAYEQYF TGTGCCAGCAGTCGACTGACAGGGGGGGCCTACGAGCAGTACTTC
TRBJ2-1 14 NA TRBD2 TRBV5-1 CASSLSLAVDEQFF TGCGCCAGCAGCTTGTCCCTAGCGGTAGATGAGCAGTTCTTC
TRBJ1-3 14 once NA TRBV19 CASSIAQTGNTIYF TGTGCCAGTAGTATCGCACAGACTGGAAACACCATATATTTT
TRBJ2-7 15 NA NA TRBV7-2 CASSLRQGGSYEQYF TGTGCCAGCAGCTTACGGCAGGGAGGCTCCTACGAGCAGTACTTC
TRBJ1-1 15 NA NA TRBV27 CASSVPGVSNTEAFF TGTGCCAGCAGTGTCCCAGGGGTCTCGAACACTGAAGCTTTCTTT
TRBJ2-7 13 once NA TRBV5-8 CASTLDMFYEQYF TGTGCCAGCACCCTTGACATGTTCTACGAGCAGTACTTC
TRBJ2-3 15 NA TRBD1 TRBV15 CATSRERRQGYTQYF TGTGCCACCAGCAGAGAGCGCCGACAGGGATATACGCAGTATTTT
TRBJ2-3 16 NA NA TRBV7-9 CASSFPGGFGTDTQYF TGTGCCAGCAGCTTCCCCGGGGGTTTTGGCACAGATACGCAGTATTTT
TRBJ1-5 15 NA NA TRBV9 CASSRAGYSNQPQHF TGTGCCAGCAGCAGGGCAGGGTATAGCAATCAGCCCCAGCATTTT
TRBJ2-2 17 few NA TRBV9 CASSGMRQVRDTGELFF TGTGCCAGCAGCGGGATGCGACAGGTTAGAGACACCGGGGAGCTGTTTTTT
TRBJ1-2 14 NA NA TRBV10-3 CAISEGRSGDGYTF TGTGCCATCAGTGAAGGTCGGTCGGGGGATGGCTACACCTTC
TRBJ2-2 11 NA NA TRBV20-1 CSAAGFGELFF TGCAGTGCTGCAGGATTCGGGGAGCTGTTTTTT
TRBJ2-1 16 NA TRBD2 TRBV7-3 CASSLGTSGRHREQFF TGTGCCAGCAGCTTGGGGACTAGCGGGAGGCACAGGGAGCAGTTCTTC
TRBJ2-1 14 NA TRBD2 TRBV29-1 CSVEKRDRYNEQFF TGCAGCGTTGAAAAGCGGGATAGGTACAATGAGCAGTTCTTC
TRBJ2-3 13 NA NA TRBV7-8 CASSPHTTDTQYF TGTGCCAGCAGCCCACACACCACAGATACGCAGTATTTT
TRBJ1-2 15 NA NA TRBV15 CATSRALGGAGGYTF TGTGCCACCAGCAGAGCCTTGGGAGGGGCGGGTGGCTACACCTTC
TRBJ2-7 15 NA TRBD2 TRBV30 CAWSGLREAPYEQYF TGTGCCTGGAGTGGGTTGCGGGAGGCACCTTACGAGCAGTACTTC
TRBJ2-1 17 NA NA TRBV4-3 CASSQALGWGFNNEQFF TGCGCCAGCAGCCAGGCCCTGGGGTGGGGGTTTAACAATGAGCAGTTCTTC